The clone carrying this T cell receptor (beta chain) was seen repeatedly, ten times or more. V lost 0 bases, J lost 7 bases, and 16 bases lay in between. CDR3 length equals 16 residues. Germline loops: CDR1 SGHTA, CDR2 FQGNSA. The data were obtained in a study of beta chain features in type 1 diabetes. Via the markers CD45RO/CCR7/CD25/CD127/CD95/CD27, stem cell-like memory, regulatory, central memory and naive CD4+ cells were sorted. Expressed TCRB transcripts got sequenced, as all isolated RNA was reverse transcribed. Each sample of naive, central memory or regulatory T cells had, on average, about 3.57 million reads. This table comes from immunoSEQ multiplex PCR, and its TCRdb copy is limited to in-frame clones, with some not included. The profile covers about 620,000 clones, with about 16% appearing a single time and under 0.095% taken by the ten largest.

This sequence joins TRBV7-2 and TRBJ2-4, with D possibly TRBD1 on 7 matching bases. Sequences were obtained from naive CD4+ T cells from blood. The TCR comes from a man aged 18-30 years in good health. In DNA form, the CDR3 reads TGTGCCAGCAGCTTAGCGTCGCAGGGGGGACGGAACATTCAGTACTTC. It encodes CASSLASQGGRNIQYF.